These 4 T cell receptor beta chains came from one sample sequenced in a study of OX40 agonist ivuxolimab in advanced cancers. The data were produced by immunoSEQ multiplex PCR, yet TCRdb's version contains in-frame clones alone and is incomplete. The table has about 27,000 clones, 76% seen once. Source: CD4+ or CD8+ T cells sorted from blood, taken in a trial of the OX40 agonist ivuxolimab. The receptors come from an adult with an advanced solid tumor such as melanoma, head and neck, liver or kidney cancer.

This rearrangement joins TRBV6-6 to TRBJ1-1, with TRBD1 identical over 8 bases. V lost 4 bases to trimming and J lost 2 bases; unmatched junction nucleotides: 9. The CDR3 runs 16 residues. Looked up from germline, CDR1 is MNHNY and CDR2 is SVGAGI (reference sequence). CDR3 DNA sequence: TGTGCCAGCAGTTCCGTCTCCGGGACAGGAAACACTGAAGCTTTCTTT. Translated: CASSSVSGTGNTEAFF.

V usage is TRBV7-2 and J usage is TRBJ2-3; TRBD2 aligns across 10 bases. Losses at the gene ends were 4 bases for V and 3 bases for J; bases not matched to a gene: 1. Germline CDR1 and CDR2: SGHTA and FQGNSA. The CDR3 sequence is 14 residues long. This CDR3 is CASSSGLATDTQYF. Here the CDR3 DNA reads TGTGCCAGCAGCTCGGGACTAGCGACAGATACGCAGTATTTT.

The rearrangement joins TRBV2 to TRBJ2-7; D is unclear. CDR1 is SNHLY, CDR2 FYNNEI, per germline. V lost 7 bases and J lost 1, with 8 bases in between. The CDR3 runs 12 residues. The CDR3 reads CASTQFSYEQYF. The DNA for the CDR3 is TGTGCCAGCACACAGTTTTCCTACGAGCAGTACTTC.

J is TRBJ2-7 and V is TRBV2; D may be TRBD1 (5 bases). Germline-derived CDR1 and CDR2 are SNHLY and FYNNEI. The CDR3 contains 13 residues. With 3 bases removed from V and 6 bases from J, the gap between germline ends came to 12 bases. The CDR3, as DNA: TGTGCCAGCAGTGATGGGCAAAGGGGCGAGCAGTACTTC. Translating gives CASSDGQRGEQYF.